This entry lists 10 T cell receptor beta chains sequenced from one sample in a study of early T cells in non-severe SARS-CoV-2 infection. TCRdb ran MiXCR on the 5' RACE reads and lists one entry per CDR3 protein. The sample has some 50,000 distinct CDR3 sequences; about a tenth are singletons. Sequencing was done on a sample of whole blood. These TCRs come from an adult who was a healthcare worker with PCR-confirmed SARS-CoV-2 infection or an uninfected control (not recorded which).

The sample holds a few counts of this clonotype. The chain links TRBV7-2 to TRBJ2-3; possible D gene TRBD1, 6 bases. Trimming removed 5 bases at V and 0 bases at J, with 12 bases between. This CDR3 region has 15 residues. CDR1 is SGHTA and CDR2 is FQGNSA in the germline V gene. The CDR3 DNA sequence: TGTGCCAGCAGCAACAGGGCGTCTAGCACAGATACGCAGTATTTT. Protein sequence: CASSNRASSTDTQYF.

This clonotype showed up just a few times. The V gene is TRBV12-3 or TRBV12-4, the J gene TRBJ1-1, with D perhaps TRBD1 (6 bases). The CDR3 contains 14 residues. Trimming removed 3 bases from V and 1 base from J, with 9 bases in between. CDR3 coding DNA: TGTGCCAGCAGTTTCCGACAGGAGAACACTGAAGCTTTCTTT. Translating gives CASSFRQENTEAFF.

This clonotype has more than one count but fewer than ten. J is TRBJ2-3 and V is TRBV4-2; possible D gene TRBD2, 7 bases. CDR3 length equals 16 residues. With 0 bases removed from V and 2 bases from J, the gap between germline ends came to 12 bases. The V gene's germline CDR1 is LGHNA and CDR2 YNFKEQ. The CDR3 reads CASSQDKRDITDTQYF. CDR3 in DNA: TGTGCCAGCAGCCAAGATAAGCGGGACATCACAGATACGCAGTATTTT.

This clonotype was seen ten or more times. V usage is TRBV7-9 and J usage is TRBJ2-3; possible D gene TRBD1, 7 bases. The CDR3 spans 16 residues. Trimming took 5 bases from V and 3 from J, leaving 18 bases between them. Germline CDR1 is SEHNR and CDR2 is FQNEAQ (reference sequence). The CDR3 nucleotides read TGTGCCAGCAGCGCTTACAGGGGAGGCGGGACAGATACGCAGTATTTT. Residues: CASSAYRGGGTDTQYF. Using reference TRBV7-9 and TRBJ2-3 for the parts outside the CDR3, the full variable domain is DTGVSQNPRHKITKRGQNVTFRCDPISEHNRLYWYRQTLGQGPEFLTYFQNEAQLEKSRLLSDRFSAERPKGSFSTLEIQRTEQGDSAMYLCASSAYRGGGTDTQYFGPGTRLTVL.

This clonotype was seen many times. V and J are TRBV18 and TRBJ2-6; D is possibly TRBD2 (6 bases). V dropped 6 bases and J dropped 2 bases, with 11 bases sitting between them. Germline V gene lookup returns CDR1 KGHSH and CDR2 LQKENI. This CDR3 is built from 15 residues. The chain's CDR3 is CASSRAGPGANVLTF. In DNA form, the CDR3 reads TGTGCCAGCTCCCGGGCGGGACCTGGGGCCAACGTCCTGACTTTC.

This clonotype came up many times. The rearrangement uses TRBV6-1 and TRBJ1-4, with a tentative D call TRBD1 (5 bases). V gave up 6 bases and J gave up 6 bases, with 14 bases separating them. The CDR3 length is 14 residues. Germline CDR1 reads MNHNS; CDR2 reads SASEGT. The CDR3 is CASRDPGGDEKLFF. In DNA form, the CDR3 reads TGTGCCAGCAGGGATCCGGGGGGGGATGAAAAACTGTTTTTT.

This clonotype showed up just a few times. The rearrangement uses TRBV4-2 and TRBJ1-1; D uncertain. This CDR3 region has 14 residues. Germline V gene sequence: CDR1 LGHNA, CDR2 YNFKEQ. The V end lost 2 bases, the J end lost 3 bases, and 10 bases lay between the germline ends. In DNA, the CDR3 is TGTGCCAGCAGCCAACACCTCAGAGACACTGAAGCTTTCTTT. Translated: CASSQHLRDTEAFF.

This chain joins TRBV4-1 and TRBJ1-5; D possibly corresponds to TRBD1 (6 bases). The CDR3 is 16 residues long. CDR1 is MGHRA and CDR2 is YSYEKL in the germline V gene. V gave up 0 bases and J gave up 5 bases, with 14 bases separating them. The CDR3 coding sequence is TGCGCCAGCAGCCAAGATCTCGGACAGAGCTATCAGCCCCAGCATTTT. Residues: CASSQDLGQSYQPQHF.

The chain is built from TRBV3-1 and TRBJ2-2, with TRBD1 matching 7 bases. The junction had 10 bases not matched to a gene; V was cut back by 9 bases and J by 3 bases. The CDR3 is 15 residues long. Germline values: CDR1 LGHDT, CDR2 YNNKEL (reference sequence). Here the CDR3 DNA reads TGTGCCAGTCGCGTCGGGACAGTCGACACCGGGGAGCTGTTTTTT. It yields the protein CASRVGTVDTGELFF.

There are many counts of this clonotype. This chain uses TRBV3-1 with TRBJ1-1; D is uncertain. In germline, CDR1 is LGHDT, CDR2 YNNKEL (reference sequence). This CDR3 contains 15 residues. Trimming removed 1 base from V and 4 bases from J, with 13 bases in between. As DNA, the CDR3 is TGTGCCAGCAGCCAAGGCGTCTCCCAGAGCACTGAAGCTTTCTTT. Translating it yields CASSQGVSQSTEAFF.